The 13 T cell receptor beta chains below were found in one sample sequenced in a study of cytomegalovirus exposure and HLA in healthy donors. The PCR contained 60 Vbeta and 13 Jbeta primers. Measured with immunoSEQ multiplex PCR; TCRdb has only the in-frame clones, and not every one. This table holds some 180,000 clones, approximately 80% found once. The sequencing input was PBMCs. The receptors derive from a girl aged 5 to 17 in good health and CMV-seropositive.

This rearrangement joins TRBV4-1 to TRBJ1-2; 8 positions match TRBD1. Germline CDR1 MGHRA, CDR2 YSYEKL. V trimming: 4 bases; J trimming: 3 bases; junction bases outside the gene matches: 7. This CDR3 region has 15 residues. The DNA of the CDR3 is TGCGCCAGCAGCCTTGGACAGGGCGAGGACTATGGCTACACCTTC. Its protein is CASSLGQGEDYGYTF.

This clone was detected only a few times. The chain joins TRBV27 to TRBJ2-6; 8 nucleotides line up with TRBD1. CDR3 length: 17 residues. Germline lookup yields CDR1 MNHEY and CDR2 SMNVEV (reference sequence). With V trimmed by 3 bases and J by 0 bases, 4 bases remained unmatched. The CDR3 DNA reads as TGTGCCAGCAGTTTCAGGGGGCAGAGCTCTGGGGCCAACGTCCTGACTTTC. Translating gives CASSFRGQSSGANVLTF.

This rearrangement joins TRBV25-1 to TRBJ2-7, with D tentatively TRBD2 (6 bases). The V and J ends lost 4 bases and 3 bases respectively, with 13 bases between them. Germline values: CDR1 MGHDK, CDR2 SYGVNS. This CDR3 is 14 amino acids long. Here the CDR3 reads CASSGGTAVYEQYF. The DNA for the CDR3 is TGTGCCAGCAGTGGCGGGACGGCAGTCTACGAGCAGTACTTC.

The gene calls are TRBV10-3 and TRBJ2-1, with 11 bases aligning to TRBD2. CDR1 is ENHRY and CDR2 is SYGVKD in the germline V gene. This CDR3 contains 16 residues. V lost 2 bases, J lost 5 bases, and 5 bases stayed unmatched. CDR3 region: CAISEVAGGRDNEQFF. As DNA, the CDR3 is TGTGCCATCAGTGAGGTAGCGGGAGGGAGAGACAATGAGCAGTTCTTC.

The chain has TRBV15 and TRBJ2-7, with 7 bases matching TRBD1. This CDR3 has 15 residues. Per germline, CDR1 LNHNV and CDR2 YYDKDF (reference sequence). J lost 6 bases, V lost 1 base, and 9 bases had no gene match. CDR3 protein: CATSRAFGQDGEQYF. The CDR3 coding sequence is TGTGCCACCAGCAGAGCTTTTGGACAGGATGGCGAGCAGTACTTC.

The V gene is TRBV5-4, the J gene TRBJ1-2; D perhaps matches TRBD1 (6 bases). Germline loops: CDR1 SGHNT, CDR2 YYREEE (reference sequence). This CDR3 has 14 residues. V shed 1 base and J shed 4 bases, with 11 bases lying between them. CDR3 nucleotides: TGTGCCAGCAGCTTGTCGACAGGCCCCTATGGCTACACCTTC. Amino acid sequence: CASSLSTGPYGYTF.

The rearrangement joins TRBV2 to TRBJ2-3, with 7 bases that match TRBD1. The trim removed 5 bases at V and 4 bases at J, leaving 9 bases unmatched. The germline V gene has CDR1 SNHLY and CDR2 FYNNEI. The CDR3 is 15 amino acids. This CDR3 reads CASSSQGVVSDTQYF. As DNA, the CDR3 is TGTGCCAGCAGTAGTCAGGGGGTCGTCTCAGATACGCAGTATTTT.

In nucleotides, the CDR3 is TGTGCCAGCAGCCCCTTTGGAGGAGAGAGCTCCTATAATTCACCCCTCCACTTT. This codes for CASSPFGGESSYNSPLHF. The chain couples TRBV11-2 to TRBJ1-6, with D hard to call. V was clipped by 5 bases and J by 0 bases, with 17 bases between them. CDR1 and CDR2 (germline): SGHAT, FQNNGV. The CDR3 sequence is 18 residues long.

This clone was detected a few times. The V gene is TRBV19, the J gene TRBJ1-1; D is uncertain. CDR3 length: 13 residues. Germline CDR1 and CDR2: LNHDA and SQIVND (reference sequence). Trimming stripped 4 bases from V and 2 bases from J, with 8 bases between. For the CDR3, the DNA is TGTGCCAGTAGTAACACACGAAACACTGAAGCTTTCTTT. The encoded protein is CASSNTRNTEAFF.

This chain connects TRBV29-1 to TRBJ2-7; maybe TRBD2 (8 bases). V lost 6 bases, J lost 4 bases, and 43 bases lay in between. The CDR3 runs 22 residues. Germline CDR1 and CDR2: SQVTM and ANQGSEA. Here the CDR3 reads CSVVTGLTPGLDPRTRLYEQYF. As DNA, the CDR3 is TGCAGCGTCGTGACAGGGCTAACACCGGGACTAGATCCGCGAACCAGGTTATACGAGCAGTACTTC.

The V and J genes are TRBV6-1 and TRBJ1-1; D might be TRBD1 (6 bases). Germline V gene lookup returns CDR1 MNHNS and CDR2 SASEGT. With 9 bases removed from V and 4 bases from J, the gap between germline ends came to 21 bases. The CDR3 loop spans 15 amino acids. This CDR3 is CASKPDRQLVTEAFF. The CDR3 coding sequence is TGTGCCAGTAAACCTGACAGGCAGTTAGTCACTGAAGCTTTCTTT.

This clone was observed a single time. The chain couples TRBV7-2 to TRBJ2-1; 13 bases are shared with TRBD2. Germline values: CDR1 SGHTA, CDR2 FQGNSA. V trimming: 7 bases; J trimming: 7 bases; junction bases outside the gene matches: 7. There are 15 residues in the CDR3. CDR3: CASTSELAGGNEQFF. CDR3 nucleotides: TGTGCCAGCACCTCCGAACTAGCGGGAGGGAATGAGCAGTTCTTC.

This clone was detected a few times. The sample carries other DNA sequences with the same CDR3. The chain links TRBV6-5 to TRBJ1-1; D might be TRBD1 (5 bases). The length of the CDR3 is 12 residues. Germline V lookup: CDR1 MNHEY, CDR2 SVGAGI. The V and J ends lost 2 bases and 4 bases respectively, with 5 bases between them. The chain's CDR3 is CASSYTGTEAFF. In DNA, the CDR3 is TGTGCCAGCAGTTACACAGGCACTGAAGCTTTCTTT.